This T cell receptor beta chain emerged from a study of blood T cell repertoires in COVID-19 (dated by TCRdb to the early 2020s). Study-level background: Samples covering the acute and convalescent phases of COVID-19 were provided by collaborators in the United States, Italy and Spain. The material from the prospective study consisted of cDNA or gDNA derived from T cells, B-cell-depleted T cells, or PBMCs. The dataset comprised deeply sampled blood TCRbeta repertoires from subjects exposed to, actively infected with, or recovered from COVID-19. The repertoires were released in a freely available public database intended as a resource for research on the immune response to SARS-CoV-2. Samples came from the ongoing ImmuneRACE study (first 160 participants) plus 1,254 subjects from 6 global collaborators. A de-identified subject ID, COVID-19 status, age in years and sex were almost always included in the sample metadata. HLA class I and class II types, where available, came from metadata supplied by the sample provider rather than from assay-based typing.

The CDR3, cysteine through phenylalanine, is 16 amino acids long. Just CDR3 DNA is preserved here, 48 bases in frame from base 1. Trimming removed 1 base from V and 4 bases from J; the gene matches leave 6 bases unexplained. The germline V gene encodes CDR1 GTSNPN and CDR2 SVGIG (reference sequence). Results the study describes overall, beyond this receptor: The amount of clinical and demographic metadata varied by source and participant and was provided uncurated.

TCRbeta CDR3 regions were amplified from genomic DNA using the immunoSEQ Assay, a bias-controlled multiplex PCR. Processing in the source paper ran as follows. The number of nucleated cells in each sample was estimated by amplification of reference gene primers within the assay. To quantify the absolute abundance of each unique TCRbeta CDR3 rearrangement, sequence reads were collapsed and filtered. Productive Simpson clonality was computed per sample as the square root of Simpson's diversity index over productive rearrangements. TCRdb re-hosts the immuneACCESS table, in-frame sequences only. Its copies lack some clones; in the studies checked, an unresolved V gene accounts for under half of them, and the cause for the rest is not known. The V and J calls and clone size come from that table; D and trimming were worked out from the DNA. Here the sample has tens of thousands of clones; around 90% occur a single time. Clones ranked in the top ten supply roughly a fifth of the sample.

Each collaborating institution followed its own protocols to collect whole blood in K2EDTA tubes. For TCRbeta analysis, collaborators shipped samples in one of three forms: frozen whole blood, isolated PBMCs, or DNA extracted from either of those sample types. Of note for this clone: Which antigen it targets is not known. No per-base quality is available; no much larger clone lies one base away.

Rearrangement joined TRBV30 to TRBJ2-1, with 11 bases aligning to TRBD2. This clonotype originated in a human donor in a cohort sampled during active COVID-19. Sequences were obtained from peripheral blood. The DNA sequence is given as TGTGCCTGGAGTGCCCCTAGCGGGAGGAATTACAATGAGCAGTTCTTC. This encodes CAWSAPSGRNYNEQFF.